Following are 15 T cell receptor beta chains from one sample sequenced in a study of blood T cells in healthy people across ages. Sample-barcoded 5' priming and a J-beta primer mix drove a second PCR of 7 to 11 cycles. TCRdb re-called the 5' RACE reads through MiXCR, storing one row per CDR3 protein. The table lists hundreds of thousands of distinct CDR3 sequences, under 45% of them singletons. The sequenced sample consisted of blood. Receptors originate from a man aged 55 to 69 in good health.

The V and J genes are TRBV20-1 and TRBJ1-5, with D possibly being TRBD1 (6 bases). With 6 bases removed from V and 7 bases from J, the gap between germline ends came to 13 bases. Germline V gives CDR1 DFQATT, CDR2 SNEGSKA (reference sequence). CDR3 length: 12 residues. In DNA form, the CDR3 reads TGCAGTGCGAGGACAGAGACGCAGCCCCAGCATTTT. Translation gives CSARTETQPQHF.

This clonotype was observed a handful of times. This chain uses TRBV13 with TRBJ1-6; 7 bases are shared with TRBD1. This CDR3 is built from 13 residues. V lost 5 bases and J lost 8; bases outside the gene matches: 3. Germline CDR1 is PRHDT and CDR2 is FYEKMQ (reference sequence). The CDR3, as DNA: TGTGCCAGCAGCGTGACAGGGCATTCACCCCTCCACTTT. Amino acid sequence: CASSVTGHSPLHF.

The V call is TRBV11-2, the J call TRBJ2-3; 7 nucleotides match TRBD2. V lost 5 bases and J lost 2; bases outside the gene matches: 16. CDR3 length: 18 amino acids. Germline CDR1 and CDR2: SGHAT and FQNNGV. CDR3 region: CASSLLGGGLKDTDTQYF. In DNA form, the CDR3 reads TGTGCCAGCAGCCTACTTGGGGGGGGACTCAAGGACACAGATACGCAGTATTTT.

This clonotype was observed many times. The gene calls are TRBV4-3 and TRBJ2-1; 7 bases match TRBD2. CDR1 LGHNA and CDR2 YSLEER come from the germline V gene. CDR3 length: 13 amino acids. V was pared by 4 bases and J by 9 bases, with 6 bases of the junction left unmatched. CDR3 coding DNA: TGCGCCAGCAGCCGGCTACTAGCGACTGAGCAGTTCTTC. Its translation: CASSRLLATEQFF.

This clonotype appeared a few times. CDR3 sequence (DNA): TGCAGCGTTGCCGTAGGACAGGGCGGAGGCACAGATACGCAGTATTTT. Its protein is CSVAVGQGGGTDTQYF. The chain links TRBV29-1 to TRBJ2-3; the match to TRBD1 covers 8 bases. Germline V lookup: CDR1 SQVTM, CDR2 ANQGSEA. J was trimmed by 1 base and V by 4 bases; bases with no gene match: 10. The CDR3 totals 16 residues.

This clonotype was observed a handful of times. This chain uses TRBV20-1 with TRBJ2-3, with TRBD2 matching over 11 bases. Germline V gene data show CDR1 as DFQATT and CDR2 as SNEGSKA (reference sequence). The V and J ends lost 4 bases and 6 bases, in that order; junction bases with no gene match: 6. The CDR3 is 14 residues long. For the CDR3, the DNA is TGCAGTGCTATAACTAGCGGGGGATATGATACGCAGTATTTT. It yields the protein CSAITSGGYDTQYF.

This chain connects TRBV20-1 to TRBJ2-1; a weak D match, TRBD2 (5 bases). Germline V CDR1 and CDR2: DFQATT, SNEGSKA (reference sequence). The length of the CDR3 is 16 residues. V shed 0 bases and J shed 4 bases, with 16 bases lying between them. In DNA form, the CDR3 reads TGCAGTGCTAGAGATCCCCTCGGGGTACGGTACAATGAGCAGTTCTTC. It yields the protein CSARDPLGVRYNEQFF.

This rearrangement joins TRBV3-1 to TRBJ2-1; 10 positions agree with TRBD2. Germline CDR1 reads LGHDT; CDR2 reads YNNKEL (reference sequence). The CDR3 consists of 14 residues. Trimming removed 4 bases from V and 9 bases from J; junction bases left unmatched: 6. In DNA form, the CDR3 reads TGTGCCAGCAGCCCACTAGCGGGGACGCGTGAGCAGTTCTTC. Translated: CASSPLAGTREQFF.

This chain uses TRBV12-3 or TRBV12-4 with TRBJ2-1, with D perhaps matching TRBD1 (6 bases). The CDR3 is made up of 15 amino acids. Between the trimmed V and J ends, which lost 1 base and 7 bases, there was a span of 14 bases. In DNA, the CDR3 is TGTGCCAGCAGTTTAGTGACAGGTTTGGGAAATGAGCAGTTCTTC. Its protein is CASSLVTGLGNEQFF.

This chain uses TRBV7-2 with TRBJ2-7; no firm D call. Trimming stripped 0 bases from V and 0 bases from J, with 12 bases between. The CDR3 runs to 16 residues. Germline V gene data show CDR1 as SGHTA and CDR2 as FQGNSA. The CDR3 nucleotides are TGTGCCAGCAGCTTAGCTCAGGCAGGCAGCTCCTACGAGCAGTACTTC. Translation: CASSLAQAGSSYEQYF. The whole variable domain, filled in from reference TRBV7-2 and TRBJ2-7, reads GAGVSQSPSNKVTEKGKDVELRCDPISGHTALYWYRQSLGQGLEFLIYFQGNSAPDKSGLPSDRFSAERTGGSVSTLTIQRTQQEDSAVYLCASSLAQAGSSYEQYFGPGTRLTVT.

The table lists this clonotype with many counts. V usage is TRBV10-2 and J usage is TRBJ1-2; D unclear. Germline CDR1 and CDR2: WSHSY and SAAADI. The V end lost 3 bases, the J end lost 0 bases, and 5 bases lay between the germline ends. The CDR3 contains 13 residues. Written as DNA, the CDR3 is TGCGCCAGCAGTGATAGCTCTAACTATGGCTACACCTTC. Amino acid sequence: CASSDSSNYGYTF.

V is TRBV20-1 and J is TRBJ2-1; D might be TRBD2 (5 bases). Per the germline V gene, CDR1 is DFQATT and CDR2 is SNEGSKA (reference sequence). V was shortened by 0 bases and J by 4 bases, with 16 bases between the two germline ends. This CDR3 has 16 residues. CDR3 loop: CSARDPRAARYNEQFF. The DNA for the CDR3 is TGCAGTGCTAGAGATCCGCGGGCAGCAAGGTACAATGAGCAGTTCTTC.

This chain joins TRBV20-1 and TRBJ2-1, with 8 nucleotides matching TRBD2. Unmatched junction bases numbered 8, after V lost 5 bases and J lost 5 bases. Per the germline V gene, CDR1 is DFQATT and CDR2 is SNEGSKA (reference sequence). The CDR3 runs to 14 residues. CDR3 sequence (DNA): TGCAGTGCTCAGAGCGGGGGTACCGACAATGAGCAGTTCTTC. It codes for CSAQSGGTDNEQFF.

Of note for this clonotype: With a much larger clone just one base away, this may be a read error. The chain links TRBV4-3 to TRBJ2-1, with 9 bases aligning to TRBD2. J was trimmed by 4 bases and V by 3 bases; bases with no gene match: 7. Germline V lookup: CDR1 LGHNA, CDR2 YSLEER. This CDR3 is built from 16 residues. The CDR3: CASSHAGGGAYNEQFF. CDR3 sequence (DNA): TGCGCCAGCAGCCATGCTGGCGGGGGGGCTTACAATGAGCAGTTCTTC.

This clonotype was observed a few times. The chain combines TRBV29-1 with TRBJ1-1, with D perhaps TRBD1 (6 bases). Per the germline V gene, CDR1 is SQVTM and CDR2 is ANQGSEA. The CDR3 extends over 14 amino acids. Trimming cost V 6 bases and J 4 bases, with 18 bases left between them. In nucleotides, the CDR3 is TGCAGCGTGGAAAGGACAGCGGTCGGCACTGAAGCTTTCTTT. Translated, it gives CSVERTAVGTEAFF.